The 12 T cell receptor beta chains below come from one sample, sequenced in a study of T cell repertoires in cytomegalovirus infection. TCRdb called the reads again in MiXCR, with one record for every CDR3 protein. The data contain fewer than 900,000 distinct CDR3 sequences, 25% to 30% of them seen just once; the ten biggest clones take up roughly 14%. These receptors are not linked to any known antigen. The material was cultured CD8+ T cells from PBMCs, obtained from culture after CMV antigen stimulation. These receptor sequences come from a human donor in good health (CMV status not recorded). Some clones in this sample may be carry-over from other donors' samples.

Ten or more counts support this clonotype. The genes are TRBV7-6 and TRBJ2-3; 7 nucleotides align to TRBD2. Trimming removed 3 bases from V and 3 bases from J; junction bases left unmatched: 9. In germline, CDR1 is SGHVS, CDR2 FNYEAQ. This CDR3 has 16 residues. CDR3 DNA sequence: TGTGCCAGCAGCTTGGAGGGCTACGGGGGGACAGATACGCAGTATTTT. Translation: CASSLEGYGGTDTQYF. Supplemented by reference TRBV7-6 and TRBJ2-3, the full variable domain reads GAGVSQSPRYKVTKRGQDVALRCDPISGHVSLYWYRQALGQGPEFLTYFNYEAQQDKSGLPNDRFSAERPEGSISTLTIQRTEQRDSAMYRCASSLEGYGGTDTQYFGPGTRLTVL.

This clonotype was detected only a few times. The chain couples TRBV7-9 to TRBJ1-2; D is uncertain. The CDR3 consists of 15 residues. Trimming pared 5 bases from V and 0 bases from J, leaving 13 bases between. Germline CDR1 reads SEHNR; CDR2 reads FQNEAQ (reference sequence). CDR3 in amino acids: CASSSPNTANYGYTF. The CDR3 DNA reads TGTGCCAGCAGCAGCCCAAATACAGCTAACTATGGCTACACCTTC.

The chain employs TRBV27 and TRBJ1-1, with no clear D. Germline-derived CDR1 and CDR2 are MNHEY and SMNVEV (reference sequence). The CDR3 is 13 residues long. V gave up 0 bases and J gave up 5 bases, with 7 bases separating them. In DNA, the CDR3 is TGTGCCAGCAGTTTATCCAGTAGGACTGAAGCTTTCTTT. This sequence encodes CASSLSSRTEAFF.

The chain employs TRBV15 and TRBJ2-1, with 7 bases lining up with TRBD2. CDR1 is LNHNV, CDR2 YYDKDF, per germline (reference sequence). The CDR3 is made up of 14 amino acids. Trimming cost V 6 bases and J 5 bases; bases outside gene matches: 7. The CDR3 coding sequence is TGTGCCACCAGGGAACGGCGGGGGAACAATGAGCAGTTCTTC. It codes for CATRERRGNNEQFF.

This clonotype appeared a few times. This chain joins TRBV4-1 and TRBJ1-5; D gene unclear. The CDR3 runs 15 residues. In germline, CDR1 is MGHRA, CDR2 YSYEKL. Trimming took 1 base from V and 1 from J, leaving 8 bases between them. CDR3 coding DNA: TGCGCCAGCAGCCAAGGTCTGGGGAGCAATCAGCCCCAGCATTTT. Residues: CASSQGLGSNQPQHF.

This clonotype was seen more than once but under ten times. The chain combines TRBV3-1 with TRBJ1-1, with D unclear. This CDR3 has 14 residues. Germline lookup yields CDR1 LGHDT and CDR2 YNNKEL (reference sequence). Trimming cost V 4 bases and J 1 base, with 10 bases left between them. This CDR3 is CASSLAQANTEAFF. The CDR3 bases are TGTGCCAGCAGCCTCGCCCAAGCGAACACTGAAGCTTTCTTT.

This clonotype has only a few counts. The chain carries TRBV27 and TRBJ1-1; a possible D gene is TRBD1 (6 bases). Trimming stripped 5 bases from V and 6 bases from J, with 16 bases between. The germline V gene encodes CDR1 MNHEY and CDR2 SMNVEV (reference sequence). This CDR3 comprises 14 residues. In DNA form, the CDR3 reads TGTGCCAGCAGTGTACAGGGAGGGGCCTCTGAAGCTTTCTTT. Its translation: CASSVQGGASEAFF.

The table lists this clonotype with a few counts. The CDR3 protein is CASSLGDGDSTDTQYF. DNA for the CDR3: TGTGCCAGCAGTCTCGGGGACGGGGACAGCACAGATACGCAGTATTTT. The V and J genes are TRBV27 and TRBJ2-3; the D call may be TRBD1 or TRBD2 (5 bases each). Trimming left V 5 bases short and J 0 bases short, with 15 bases between. The length of the CDR3 is 16 residues. Germline V gene sequence: CDR1 MNHEY, CDR2 SMNVEV (reference sequence).

V usage is TRBV6-6 and J usage is TRBJ2-2; D is undetermined. The V gene lost 6 bases and the J gene lost 2 bases, with 13 bases spanning the gap. In germline, CDR1 is MNHNY, CDR2 SVGAGI (reference sequence). This CDR3 region has 15 residues. The CDR3 region has the DNA TGTGCCAGCAGCGATGACTGGCTAAACACCGGGGAGCTGTTTTTT. It encodes CASSDDWLNTGELFF.

This chain links TRBV3-1 with TRBJ2-5, with TRBD2 matching 8 bases. With V trimmed by 0 bases and J by 4 bases, 7 bases remained unmatched. Per germline, CDR1 LGHDT and CDR2 YNNKEL (reference sequence). The CDR3 covers 16 residues. The CDR3 nucleotides read TGTGCCAGCAGCCAAGATGAGCGGGGGCCTTTAGAGACCCAGTACTTC. Its translation is CASSQDERGPLETQYF.

The rearrangement uses TRBV7-6 and TRBJ2-5, with TRBD1 matching 12 bases. The CDR3 consists of 13 residues. Unmatched junction bases numbered 2, after V lost 5 bases and J lost 7 bases. Germline V gene data show CDR1 as SGHVS and CDR2 as FNYEAQ. The DNA of the CDR3 is TGTGCCAGCAGCCAGGGACAGGGGGCGACCCAGTACTTC. Its translation is CASSQGQGATQYF.

The chain recombines TRBV18 with TRBJ1-2; D not certain. From germline, CDR1 is KGHSH and CDR2 LQKENI. With 3 bases removed from V and 4 bases from J, the gap between germline ends came to 15 bases. The CDR3 totals 15 residues. CDR3 sequence (DNA): TGTGCCAGCTCACCTTCAGCTACCGACCCCTATGGCTACACCTTC. It translates to CASSPSATDPYGYTF.